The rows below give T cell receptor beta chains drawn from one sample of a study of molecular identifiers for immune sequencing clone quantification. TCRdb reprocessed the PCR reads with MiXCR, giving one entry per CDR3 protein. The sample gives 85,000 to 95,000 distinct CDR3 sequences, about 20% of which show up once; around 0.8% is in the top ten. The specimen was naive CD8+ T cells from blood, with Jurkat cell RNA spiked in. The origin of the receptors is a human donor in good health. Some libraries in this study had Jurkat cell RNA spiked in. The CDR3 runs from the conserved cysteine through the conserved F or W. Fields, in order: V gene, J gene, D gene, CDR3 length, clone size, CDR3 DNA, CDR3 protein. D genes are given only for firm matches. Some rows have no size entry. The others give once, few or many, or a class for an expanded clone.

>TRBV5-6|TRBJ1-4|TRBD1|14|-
TGTGCCAGCAGCTTGCCAGGGGGCGGTGAAAAACTGTTTTTT
CASSLPGGGEKLFF
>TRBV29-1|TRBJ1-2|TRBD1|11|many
TGCAGCGTGGACAGGGACTATGGCTACACCTTC
CSVDRDYGYTF
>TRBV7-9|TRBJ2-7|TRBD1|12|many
TGTGCCAGCCGACAGGGACGATACGAGCAGTACTTC
CASRQGRYEQYF
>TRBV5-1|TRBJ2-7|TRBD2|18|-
TGCGCCAGCAGCTTGGAAGGACTAGCGGGAGGGCCCTCCTACGAGCAGTACTTC
CASSLEGLAGGPSYEQYF
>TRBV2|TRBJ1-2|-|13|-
TGTGCCAGCAGTGGAGTCGGAAACTATGGCTACACCTTC
CASSGVGNYGYTF
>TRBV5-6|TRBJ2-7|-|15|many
TGTGCCAGCAGCTTGGCTTTGGGAAGGACCTACGAGCAGTACTTC
CASSLALGRTYEQYF
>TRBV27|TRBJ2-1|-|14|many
TGTGCCAGCAGTTTATCGCAGACCTACAATGAGCAGTTCTTC
CASSLSQTYNEQFF
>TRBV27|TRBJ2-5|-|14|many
TGTGCCAGCAGTTTAATAGCGGCGCAAGAGACCCAGTACTTC
CASSLIAAQETQYF
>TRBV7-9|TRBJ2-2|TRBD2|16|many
TGTGCCAGCAGCTTTCTAGCGGGGGGCCTCACCGGGGAGCTGTTTTTT
CASSFLAGGLTGELFF
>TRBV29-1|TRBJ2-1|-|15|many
TGCAGCGTTGAAGCGGCTCCGAGCTCCTACAATGAGCAGTTCTTC
CSVEAAPSSYNEQFF
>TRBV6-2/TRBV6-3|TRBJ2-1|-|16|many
TGTGCCAGCAGTTACTCTTCTCCCAAGAGAGGCAATGAGCAGTTCTTC
CASSYSSPKRGNEQFF
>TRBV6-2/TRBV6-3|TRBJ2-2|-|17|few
TGTGCCAGCAGTTACTCGATTACGGACCGGGACACCGGGGAGCTGCTTTTT
CASSYSITDRDTGELLF
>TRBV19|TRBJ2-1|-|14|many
TGTGCCAGTAGTATTTTGGGGCCCAACAATGAGCAGTTCTTC
CASSILGPNNEQFF
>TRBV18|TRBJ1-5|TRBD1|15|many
TGTGCCAGCTCATCAAAACAGGGGCTAAATCAGCCCCAGCATTTT
CASSSKQGLNQPQHF
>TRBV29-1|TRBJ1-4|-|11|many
TGCAGCGTTGGACAGGTCGAAAAACTGTTTTTT
CSVGQVEKLFF
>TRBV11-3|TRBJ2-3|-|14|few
TGTGCCAGCAGCTTATTAGCCCGCACAGATACGCAGTATTTT
CASSLLARTDTQYF
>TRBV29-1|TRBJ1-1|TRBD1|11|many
TGCAGCGCCGGGACAGACTTTGAAGCTTTCTTT
CSAGTDFEAFF